These 17 T cell receptor beta chains came from one sample sequenced in a study of Graves' ophthalmopathy and Graves' hyperthyroidism. The authors amplified TCR beta CDR3 regions from RNA transcripts. HTBI primers served in a first-round RT-PCR, which a second-round multiplex PCR followed. Using its own MiXCR run on the multiplex PCR reads, TCRdb lists one record per CDR3 protein. The repertoire has more than 300,000 distinct CDR3 sequences, about 16% of them found once; the top ten carry roughly 7%. The sample taken for sequencing was peripheral blood. These receptors came from a woman between 18 and 29 years old with stable Graves' hyperthyroidism.

This clonotype has only a few counts. Just one base apart from a much larger clone, this may be a read error. The V call is TRBV2, the J call TRBJ1-6, with unresolved D. In germline, CDR1 is SNHLY, CDR2 FYNNEI. The length of the CDR3 is 16 residues. The CDR3 coding sequence is TGTGCCAGCAGTGAAGCGCACAGTTACGGCAATTCACCCCCCCACTTT. Amino acids: CASSEAHSYGNSPPHF. The whole variable domain, remainder taken from reference TRBV2 and TRBJ1-6, is EPEVTQTPSHQVTQMGQEVILRCVPISNHLYFYWYRQILGQKVEFLVSFYNNEISEKSEIFDDQFSVERPDGSNFTLKIRSTKLEDSAMYFCASSEAHSYGNSPPHFGNGTRLTVT.

In its sample, this clonotype was seen many times. The V call is TRBV12-3 or TRBV12-4, the J call TRBJ2-7; no clear D. V was trimmed by 4 bases and J by 5 bases, leaving 15 bases between them. The CDR3 covers 14 residues. The CDR3 DNA is TGTGCCAGCAGTTACTCCGGGCGAATGGACGAGCAGTACTTC. This translates into CASSYSGRMDEQYF.

This clonotype was counted at least ten times. The V gene is TRBV19, the J gene TRBJ1-2; 7 bases map to TRBD1. The CDR3 is made up of 15 amino acids. The V segment lost 3 bases and the J segment 6 bases; nucleotides outside the gene matches: 10. CDR1 is LNHDA, CDR2 SQIVND, per germline (reference sequence). The CDR3 DNA follows: TGTGCCAGTAGTATTTCGGACAGGAGGCAGAATGGCTACACCTTC. Its protein product is CASSISDRRQNGYTF.

This clonotype appeared many times. The V gene is TRBV5-6, the J gene TRBJ1-2; 7 nucleotides line up with TRBD1. J lost 6 bases, V lost 4 bases, and 3 bases had no gene match. Germline V lookup: CDR1 SGHDT, CDR2 YYEEEE. The CDR3 length is 12 residues. The DNA for the CDR3 is TGTGCCAGCAGCGGGACAGAAAATGGCTACACCTTC. This sequence encodes CASSGTENGYTF.

This clonotype was detected ten times or more. A junction boundary mismatches the germline segment, possibly from a read error. The chain has TRBV5-1 and TRBJ2-5; D is possibly TRBD1 (6 bases). This CDR3 contains 13 residues. CDR1 and CDR2 from the germline V gene are SGHRS and YFSETQ. CDR3 amino acids: CASSLQGVETQYF. The CDR3 DNA follows: TGTGCCAGCAGCCTACAGGGAGTGGAGACCCAGTACTTC.

This clonotype was counted at least ten times. The V gene is TRBV29-1, the J gene TRBJ1-1, with TRBD1 as a possible D gene (5 bases). Germline-derived CDR1 and CDR2 are SQVTM and ANQGSEA. This CDR3 is 13 amino acids long. Trimming took off 7 bases at V and 4 bases at J, with 16 bases between the two ends. The CDR3 sequence: CSASPDRGTEAFF. The CDR3 DNA follows: TGCAGCGCCTCCCCCGATAGGGGCACTGAAGCTTTCTTT. Complete variable domain (other parts from reference TRBV29-1 and TRBJ1-1): SAVISQKPSRDICQRGTSLTIQCQVDSQVTMMFWYRQQPGQSLTLIATANQGSEATYESGFVIDKFPISRPNLTFSTLTVSNMSPEDSSIYLCSASPDRGTEAFFGQGTRLTVV.

There are many counts of this clonotype. The chain uses TRBV2 and TRBJ1-2, with D unclear. Germline-derived CDR1 and CDR2 are SNHLY and FYNNEI. There are 13 residues in the CDR3. The V gene lost 4 bases and the J gene lost 6 bases, with 12 bases spanning the gap. CDR3 sequence: CASSAAAGDGYTF. CDR3 nucleotide sequence: TGTGCCAGCAGTGCTGCAGCCGGGGATGGCTACACCTTC.

About this clonotype itself: Because the CDR3 is missing its conserved closing phenylalanine or tryptophan, this is likely a read error. The DNA is omitted, as the CDR3 cannot be located on it reliably, and the CDR3 follows TCRdb's listing. CDR3 in amino acids: CASSPWDSPWETFL. V gene TRBV27 combines with J gene TRBJ1-1; TRBD1 was called by the table and not checked on the DNA. The CDR3 has 14 amino acids, counting both end residues. The germline V gene has CDR1 MNHEY and CDR2 SMNVEV (reference sequence).

In its sample, this clonotype was seen many times. V gene TRBV11-2 combines with J gene TRBJ1-2; D unclear. Per germline, CDR1 SGHAT and CDR2 FQNNGV. V was trimmed by 5 bases and J by 2 bases, leaving 9 bases between them. The CDR3 totals 13 residues. This CDR3 is CASSPTDNYGYTF. CDR3 sequence (DNA): TGTGCCAGCAGCCCAACCGACAACTATGGCTACACCTTC. Filled out from reference TRBV11-2 and TRBJ1-2, the complete variable domain reads EAGVAQSPRYKIIEKRQSVAFWCNPISGHATLYWYQQILGQGPKLLIQFQNNGVVDDSQLPKDRFSAERLKGVDSTLKIQPAKLEDSAVYLCASSPTDNYGYTFGSGTRLTVV.

V gene TRBV5-4 combines with J gene TRBJ2-7, with 8 bases that match TRBD1. The V and J ends lost 3 bases and 2 bases, in that order; junction bases with no gene match: 4. Per the germline V gene, CDR1 is SGHNT and CDR2 is YYREEE (reference sequence). This CDR3 spans 14 amino acids. This CDR3 is CASSWTGFPYEQYF. The DNA of the CDR3 is TGTGCCAGCAGCTGGACAGGGTTCCCCTACGAGCAGTACTTC. The full variable domain, in which reference TRBV5-4 and TRBJ2-7 provide the parts outside the CDR3, is ETGVTQSPTHLIKTRGQQVTLRCSSQSGHNTVSWYQQALGQGPQFIFQYYREEENGRGNFPPRFSGLQFPNYSSELNVNALELDDSALYLCASSWTGFPYEQYFGPGTRLTVT.

This clonotype was counted many times. J is TRBJ2-7 and V is TRBV12-5, with TRBD1 as a possible D gene (5 bases). The V end lost 0 bases, the J end lost 4 bases, and 16 bases lay between the germline ends. This CDR3 comprises 16 residues. Germline loops: CDR1 LGHNT, CDR2 FRNRAP. The CDR3: CASGLVIGQGSYEQYF. CDR3 DNA: TGTGCTAGTGGTTTGGTGATCGGTCAGGGTTCGTACGAGCAGTACTTC.

This clonotype came up many times. V usage is TRBV2 and J usage is TRBJ2-7; D could derive from TRBD1 or TRBD2 (5 bases each). CDR1 and CDR2 from the germline V gene are SNHLY and FYNNEI. The V end lost 11 bases, the J end lost 0 bases, and 20 bases lay between the germline ends. This CDR3 contains 15 residues. The CDR3 loop is CAYLGEGQYSYEQYF. The CDR3 DNA follows: TGTGCCTATTTGGGTGAGGGGCAGTACTCCTACGAGCAGTACTTC.

This clonotype showed up just a few times. The gene calls are TRBV12-3 or TRBV12-4 and TRBJ2-6; D may be TRBD1 or TRBD2 (5 bases each). There are 17 residues in the CDR3. V lost 5 bases to trimming and J lost 1 base, with 15 bases between them. CDR3 bases: TGTGCCAGCAGTCCCGGGACGTTACGGTCTGGGGCCAACGTCCTGACTTTC. This encodes CASSPGTLRSGANVLTF.

At least ten counts were recorded for this clonotype. The CDR3 carries no conserved terminal phenylalanine or tryptophan, so it likely arises from a read error. The rearrangement uses TRBV6-1 and TRBJ2-5, with 8 bases matching TRBD2. J gave up 2 bases and V 6 bases, and 8 bases lay outside the gene matches. CDR1 is MNHNS, CDR2 SASEGT, per germline. CDR3 length: 15 residues. CDR3 bases: TGTGCCAGCAGATCCAGCGGGGGCGGACAAGAGACCCAGTACTCC. Its translation: CASRSSGGGQETQYS.

This clonotype was detected ten times or more. This rearrangement joins TRBV14 to TRBJ2-7; 7 nucleotides align to TRBD1. The germline gives CDR1 SGHDN, CDR2 FVKESK. The CDR3 consists of 14 residues. J gave up 2 bases and V 6 bases, and 7 bases lay outside the gene matches. The CDR3 protein is CASSLRDRPYEQYF. The CDR3, as DNA: TGTGCCAGCAGTCTTCGGGACAGACCCTACGAGCAGTACTTC.

CDR3 sequence (DNA): TGTGCCAGCAGCCAACCCCGGGGACTGGGCTCCTACGAGCAGTACTTC. Translation: CASSQPRGLGSYEQYF. V and J are TRBV7-8 and TRBJ2-7; weak D call: TRBD2 (6 bases). The CDR3 sequence is 16 residues long. V lost 5 bases and J lost 0, with 17 bases in between. Looked up from germline, CDR1 is SGHVS and CDR2 is FQNEAQ.

This clonotype was counted at least ten times. The junction differs from germline at one of its ends, possibly a read error. The chain combines TRBV6-1 with TRBJ2-4; no firm D call. The CDR3 totals 11 residues. Germline V CDR1 and CDR2: MNHNS, SASEGT. The CDR3 here is CASREGGFKYF. The CDR3 DNA sequence: TGTGCCAGCAGAGAAGGTGGCTTTAAGTACTTC.